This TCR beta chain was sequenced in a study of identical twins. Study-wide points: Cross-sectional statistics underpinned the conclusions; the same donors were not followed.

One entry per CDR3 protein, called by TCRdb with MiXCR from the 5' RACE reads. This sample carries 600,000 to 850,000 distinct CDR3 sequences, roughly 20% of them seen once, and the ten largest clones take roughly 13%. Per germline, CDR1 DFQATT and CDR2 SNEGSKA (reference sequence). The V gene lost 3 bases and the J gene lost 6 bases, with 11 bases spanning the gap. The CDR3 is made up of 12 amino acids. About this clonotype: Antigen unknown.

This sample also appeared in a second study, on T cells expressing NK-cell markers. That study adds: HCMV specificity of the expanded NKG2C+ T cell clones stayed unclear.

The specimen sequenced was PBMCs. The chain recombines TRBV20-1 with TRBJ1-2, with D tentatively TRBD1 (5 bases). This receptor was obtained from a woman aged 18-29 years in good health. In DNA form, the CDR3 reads TGCAGTGCTAGGGAGGGGATTAATGGCTACACCTTC. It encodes CSAREGINGYTF.